A selection of T cell receptor beta chains follows, all from one sample in a study of T cell responses to AZD1222 COVID-19 vaccine. Data came from immunoSEQ multiplex PCR; TCRdb stores just in-frame clones and leaves some out. The data show about 150,000 clones, approximately 90% seen once. The sequences come from peripheral blood, collected 28 days after the second AZD1222 dose. All receptors derive from an adult who received the AZD1222 COVID-19 vaccine. Each CDR3 is given with its conserved first and last residue. The order of the fields is J gene, V gene, CDR3 protein.

>TRBJ1-3|TRBV11-2
CASSLERGAGNTIYF
>TRBJ2-7|TRBV7-6
CASSLVSSLDSYEQYF
>TRBJ1-3|TRBV15
CATSRDPLAGNSGNTIYF
>TRBJ2-1|TRBV5-1
CASSLTPGEKNEQFF
>TRBJ1-6|TRBV6-1
CASSEREGSNSPLHF
>TRBJ2-3|TRBV7-9
CASSFGVGGASTDTQYF
>TRBJ1-1|TRBV10-3
CAISAQVGGGMNTEAFF
>TRBJ1-1|TRBV19
CASSTRQLNTEAFF
>TRBJ2-2|TRBV6-1
CASSELAGGQGTGELFF
>TRBJ2-2|TRBV6-2/TRBV6-3
CASSLAGPHRDTGELFF
>TRBJ1-4|TRBV11-2
CASSSRTPLGTNEKLFF
>TRBJ1-5|TRBV7-2
CASSTRGAGGQPQHF
>TRBJ1-2|TRBV6-5
CASSYVGGGANYGYTF
>TRBJ2-2|TRBV27
CASTGLGTGELFF
>TRBJ2-1|TRBV28
CASSLSPSGRGNEQFF
>TRBJ1-2|TRBV10-3
CAISESRAYYGYTF
>TRBJ1-6|TRBV6-1
CASSEGGWGIWDSPLHF
>TRBJ2-1|TRBV11-2
CASSFTNSGSYDNEQFF
>TRBJ1-2|TRBV29-1
CSVPFEQGGYGYTF
>TRBJ2-1|TRBV28
CASSLGLGRRNEQFF
>TRBJ1-4|TRBV19
CASNRGEKLFF
>TRBJ1-2|TRBV2
CASRGTRGRYGYTF
>TRBJ2-7|TRBV9
CASSGGQILNEQYF
>TRBJ2-1|TRBV5-4
CASSLGQLAGLYNEQFF
>TRBJ1-5|TRBV7-8
CASSYYPGQNQPQHF
>TRBJ1-2|TRBV3-1/TRBV3-2
CASSQVGGDYGYTF